One and the same sample provided the 20 T cell receptor beta chains below, sequenced in a study of shared clonotypes between healthy human individuals. Naive CD8 cells lacked CD45RO, underwent positive selection for CCR7 and left out terminally differentiated effector memory CD45RA+ cells. Profiling relied on immunoSEQ multiplex PCR, and the TCRdb table lists in-frame clones only, not all of them. Here the sample spans about 2.1 million clones, 93% being singletons. The sequenced material came from naive CD8+ T cells from PBMCs. Every receptor here comes from a man younger than 35 in good health. Some clones in this sample may be carry-over from other donors' samples.

This chain connects TRBV7-9 to TRBJ2-7; D might be TRBD1 or TRBD2, each matching 5 bases. CDR1 SEHNR and CDR2 FQNEAQ come from the germline V gene (reference sequence). V gave up 1 base and J gave up 2 bases, with 9 bases separating them. The CDR3 covers 14 residues. The CDR3 nucleotides read TGTGCCAGCAGCTTAGTTAGGGACCCCTACGAGCAGTACTTC. Its translation: CASSLVRDPYEQYF.

V usage is TRBV11-2 and J usage is TRBJ2-1; D is perhaps TRBD2 (6 bases). Per germline, CDR1 SGHAT and CDR2 FQNNGV. The CDR3 is 18 amino acids. The germline V and J ends were trimmed by 2 bases and 8 bases, with 25 bases remaining between them. The chain's CDR3 is CASSLKGRLARDTDEQFF. CDR3 in DNA: TGTGCCAGCAGCTTAAAGGGGCGCCTAGCGCGAGACACGGATGAGCAGTTCTTC.

CDR3 nucleotides: TGCGCCAGCAGCTATAGGACTAGCGGGAGTTCAGGCGAGCAGTACTTC. Amino acids: CASSYRTSGSSGEQYF. The rearrangement joins TRBV4-1 to TRBJ2-7; 13 bases are shared with TRBD2. The CDR3 runs to 16 residues. Germline V gene lookup returns CDR1 MGHRA and CDR2 YSYEKL. With 5 bases clipped from V and 6 bases from J, the junction kept 10 bases outside the gene matches.

This chain uses TRBV14 with TRBJ2-3, with D unclear. CDR3 length equals 16 residues. V was clipped by 1 base and J by 6 bases, with 17 bases between them. Germline CDR1 reads SGHDN; CDR2 reads FVKESK. DNA of the CDR3: TGTGCCAGCAGCCAAGGACGTCGACCCGTCACCGATACGCAGTATTTT. This encodes CASSQGRRPVTDTQYF.

The gene calls are TRBV19 and TRBJ2-7, with D tentatively TRBD1 (6 bases). Per germline, CDR1 LNHDA and CDR2 SQIVND (reference sequence). This CDR3 region has 11 residues. The V end lost 8 bases, the J end lost 2 bases, and 7 bases lay between the germline ends. CDR3 sequence (DNA): TGTGCCAGTGGGGACACCTACGAGCAGTACTTC. Its protein product is CASGDTYEQYF.

The chain combines TRBV30 with TRBJ1-2; possibly TRBD1 for D (5 bases). V was clipped by 5 bases and J by 4 bases, with 14 bases between them. CDR1 GTSNPN and CDR2 SVGIG come from the germline V gene (reference sequence). This CDR3 is 13 amino acids long. In DNA form, the CDR3 reads TGTGCCTGGTCCGGGACCTCCCCCTATGGCTACACCTTC. This encodes CAWSGTSPYGYTF.

This chain connects TRBV11-2 to TRBJ2-4; no clear D. The germline gives CDR1 SGHAT, CDR2 FQNNGV. Deletions cut 2 bases from V and 0 bases from J, with 17 bases between. This CDR3 has 18 amino acids. CDR3 in amino acids: CASSLNVPATLAKNIQYF. The CDR3 DNA sequence: TGTGCCAGCAGCTTAAATGTCCCAGCAACCCTAGCCAAAAACATTCAGTACTTC.

The chain couples TRBV5-1 to TRBJ2-7; D possibly corresponds to TRBD2 (5 bases). Looked up from germline, CDR1 is SGHRS and CDR2 is YFSETQ. The V and J ends lost 5 bases and 6 bases respectively, with 12 bases between them. The CDR3 length is 12 residues. The CDR3: CASSSGLSEQYF. CDR3 DNA sequence: TGCGCCAGCAGTAGTGGACTTAGCGAGCAGTACTTC.

With regard to this clone: Other DNA sequences in the same sample also yield this CDR3. V gene TRBV9 combines with J gene TRBJ2-7, with unresolved D. Trimming took 0 bases from V and 3 from J, leaving 10 bases between them. The CDR3 totals 14 residues. The V gene's germline CDR1 is SGDLS and CDR2 YYNGEE. CDR3 sequence reads: CASSVGGGNYEQYF. In DNA form, the CDR3 reads TGTGCCAGCAGCGTAGGTGGTGGCAACTACGAGCAGTACTTC. Full variable domain (outside the CDR3, taken from reference TRBV9 and TRBJ2-7): DSGVTQTPKHLITATGQRVTLRCSPRSGDLSVYWYQQSLDQGLQFLIQYYNGEERAKGNILERFSAQQFPDLHSELNLSSLELGDSALYFCASSVGGGNYEQYFGPGTRLTVT.

The CDR3 reads CASSSPETSGTDDYEQYF. The CDR3 bases are TGTGCCAGCAGCTCACCTGAGACTAGCGGGACCGACGACTACGAGCAGTACTTC. The J gene is TRBJ2-7, the V gene TRBV7-6, with 11 bases identical to TRBD2. CDR1 SGHVS and CDR2 FNYEAQ come from the germline V gene. This CDR3 is built from 18 residues. V shed 4 bases, J shed 3 bases, and the junction held 14 bases outside the gene matches.

The J gene is TRBJ2-7, the V gene TRBV6-1; 7 bases fit TRBD1. CDR1 is MNHNS and CDR2 is SASEGT in the germline V gene. The CDR3 spans 12 residues. Trimming removed 10 bases from V and 1 base from J; junction bases left unmatched: 4. This chain's CDR3 is CATRDRSYEQYF. In DNA form, the CDR3 reads TGTGCCACCAGGGACAGATCCTACGAGCAGTACTTC.

The chain recombines TRBV29-1 with TRBJ2-2; D is undetermined. The CDR3 covers 14 residues. In germline, CDR1 is SQVTM, CDR2 ANQGSEA. The V and J ends lost 2 bases and 6 bases respectively, with 13 bases between them. The CDR3 sequence: CSVESTWGPGELFF. The DNA for the CDR3 is TGCAGCGTTGAAAGTACTTGGGGTCCCGGGGAGCTGTTTTTT.

The chain employs TRBV15 and TRBJ2-5; D remains unclear. The CDR3 runs 13 residues. CDR1 and CDR2 from the germline V gene are LNHNV and YYDKDF (reference sequence). Trimming pared 0 bases from V and 5 bases from J, leaving 7 bases between. CDR3 in DNA: TGTGCCACCAGCAGAGAGGCTGTCGAGACCCAGTACTTC. Translation gives CATSREAVETQYF.

The J gene is TRBJ1-1, the V gene TRBV27, with no clear D. Germline CDR1 is MNHEY and CDR2 is SMNVEV (reference sequence). This CDR3 comprises 13 residues. V was clipped by 2 bases and J by 8 bases, with 12 bases between them. CDR3 sequence: CASSLGSSLEAFF. CDR3 nucleotides: TGTGCCAGCAGTTTAGGTTCCTCGCTGGAAGCTTTCTTT.

This chain uses TRBV7-9 with TRBJ2-7, with a weak D call TRBD2 (6 bases). Germline-derived CDR1 and CDR2 are SEHNR and FQNEAQ (reference sequence). Trimming stripped 5 bases from V and 5 bases from J, with 22 bases between. The CDR3 is 16 residues long. CDR3 nucleotide sequence: TGTGCCAGCAGCCCGAAGGGGCGGGTCCGGGAGAACGAGCAGTACTTC. As protein: CASSPKGRVRENEQYF.

J is TRBJ2-3 and V is TRBV9; 9 bases are shared with TRBD2. Germline assignment: CDR1 SGDLS and CDR2 YYNGEE. The trim removed 2 bases at V and 6 bases at J, leaving 7 bases unmatched. The CDR3 has 15 amino acids. CDR3 region: CASSVDGTSKDTQYF. Written as DNA, the CDR3 is TGTGCCAGCAGCGTCGACGGGACTAGCAAGGATACGCAGTATTTT. The full variable domain, in which reference TRBV9 and TRBJ2-3 provide the parts outside the CDR3, is DSGVTQTPKHLITATGQRVTLRCSPRSGDLSVYWYQQSLDQGLQFLIQYYNGEERAKGNILERFSAQQFPDLHSELNLSSLELGDSALYFCASSVDGTSKDTQYFGPGTRLTVL.

V gene TRBV6-5 combines with J gene TRBJ1-1; weak D call: TRBD1 (6 bases). This CDR3 region has 14 residues. CDR1 is MNHEY, CDR2 SVGAGI, per germline. V lost 1 base and J 3 bases, leaving 9 bases between the germline ends. Here the CDR3 reads CASSYYGGYTEAFF. In nucleotides, the CDR3 is TGTGCCAGCAGTTACTACGGGGGCTACACTGAAGCTTTCTTT.

J is TRBJ2-7 and V is TRBV4-3; D remains unclear. Trimming removed 3 bases from V and 3 bases from J, with 12 bases in between. Per germline, CDR1 LGHNA and CDR2 YSLEER. This CDR3 spans 14 amino acids. The CDR3 region is CASSHGQLFYEQYF. The CDR3 nucleotides are TGCGCCAGCAGCCATGGCCAGTTGTTCTACGAGCAGTACTTC.

The chain uses TRBV28 and TRBJ2-3; the D gene is possibly TRBD2 (5 bases). The CDR3 is 15 residues long. Germline V lookup: CDR1 MDHEN, CDR2 SYDVKM. Trimming pared 1 base from V and 6 bases from J, leaving 14 bases between. The CDR3 DNA is TGTGCCAGCAGTTTATTGGACTCCCAGAGGGATACGCAGTATTTT. Translating gives CASSLLDSQRDTQYF.

This chain connects TRBV5-8 to TRBJ1-4, with no clear D. The V gene's germline CDR1 is SGHTS and CDR2 YDEGEE. V gave up 4 bases and J gave up 0 bases, with 10 bases separating them. This CDR3 contains 15 residues. CDR3 in DNA: TGTGCCAGCAGCCCCACCGGGGCAACTAATGAAAAACTGTTTTTT. Amino acid sequence: CASSPTGATNEKLFF.